The present T cell receptor beta chain was sequenced within a study of blood T cell repertoires in COVID-19. TCRdb's copy holds only in-frame clones and misses some; the assay was immunoSEQ multiplex PCR. Here the sample spans approximately 280,000 clones, 85% being singletons. In assigning cohorts, the study relied on participant-reported clinical history. The CDR3 contains 14 residues. Germline assignment: CDR1 SQVTM and CDR2 ANQGSEA. J lost 2 bases, V lost 7 bases, and 7 bases had no gene match. The sequenced material came from PBMCs or T cells enriched from blood (not recorded which). This TCR was sampled from a woman between 45 and 60 years old who had recovered from COVID-19. V usage is TRBV29-1 and J usage is TRBJ2-3; 9 nucleotides line up with TRBD1. The CDR3 nucleotides are TGCAGCGGGACACAGGGGGCGACCACAGATACGCAGTATTTT. Translated: CSGTQGATTDTQYF.